These 22 T cell receptor beta chains were all obtained from the same sample, sequenced in a study of T cell repertoires and HLA-DP antigens. Their antigens are not known. Here immunoSEQ multiplex PCR was the method, and the copy in TCRdb shows in-frame clones only, minus some. This table has 75,000 to 90,000 clones, 86% appearing once. The specimen was CD4+ T cells from PBMCs. The receptor set was obtained from a man between 45 and 60 years old in good health and CMV-seronegative.

This rearrangement joins TRBV7-2 to TRBJ2-3; 12 bases match TRBD2. Trimming took 5 bases from V and 1 from J; bases not matched to a gene: 4. The CDR3 spans 16 residues. The germline V gene encodes CDR1 SGHTA and CDR2 FQGNSA. The CDR3 DNA reads TGTGCCAGCAGCCTCCGACTAGCGGGGGGCACAGATACGCAGTATTTT. The encoded protein is CASSLRLAGGTDTQYF.

The V call is TRBV11-2, the J call TRBJ2-5; 9 bases are a match to TRBD2. V dropped 3 bases and J dropped 7; count of bases not matched to a gene: 12. Germline V gene sequence: CDR1 SGHAT, CDR2 FQNNGV. The CDR3 spans 16 residues. Written as DNA, the CDR3 is TGTGCCAGCAGCTTCTTGGGACTAGCAAGGAGAGGGACCCAGTACTTC. Translation: CASSFLGLARRGTQYF.

CDR3 residues: CASSEKGAVYEQYF. CDR3 nucleotide sequence: TGCGCCAGCAGTGAGAAGGGGGCTGTCTACGAGCAGTACTTC. The V call is TRBV10-2, the J call TRBJ2-7; 7 bases are a match to TRBD1. The CDR3 runs to 14 residues. Per germline, CDR1 WSHSY and CDR2 SAAADI. V shed 2 bases, J shed 3 bases, and the junction held 4 bases outside the gene matches.

The rearrangement uses TRBV5-1 and TRBJ1-4, with 7 bases aligning to TRBD1. Germline-derived CDR1 and CDR2 are SGHRS and YFSETQ. The length of the CDR3 is 16 residues. V trimming: 0 bases; J trimming: 5 bases; junction bases outside the gene matches: 7. The CDR3 region is CASSLASQGGNEKLFF. In DNA form, the CDR3 reads TGCGCCAGCAGCTTGGCCTCTCAGGGGGGCAATGAAAAACTGTTTTTT.

V usage is TRBV27 and J usage is TRBJ2-1; 11 nucleotides agree with TRBD2. The CDR3 length is 15 residues. V lost 5 bases and J lost 9; bases outside the gene matches: 9. CDR1 is MNHEY, CDR2 SMNVEV, per germline (reference sequence). The chain's CDR3 is CASSVELAGVGEQFF. The CDR3 DNA sequence: TGTGCCAGCAGTGTTGAACTAGCGGGGGTAGGTGAGCAGTTCTTC.

DNA of the CDR3: TGTGCCAGCAGCTTGGATGCGGGTAGGGTAGAGACCCAGTACTTC. This translates into CASSLDAGRVETQYF. The chain has TRBV5-4 and TRBJ2-5, with D possibly being TRBD2 (5 bases). The CDR3 loop spans 15 amino acids. Trimming cost V 0 bases and J 4 bases, with 13 bases left between them. The V gene's germline CDR1 is SGHNT and CDR2 YYREEE (reference sequence).

The chain couples TRBV7-3 to TRBJ2-2, with D unresolved. CDR1 and CDR2 from the germline V gene are SGHTA and FQGTGA. This CDR3 spans 14 amino acids. V was shortened by 1 base and J by 1 base, with 4 bases between the two germline ends. CDR3 bases: TGTGCCAGCAGCTTAAGAGGGAACACCGGGGAGCTGTTTTTT. Protein product: CASSLRGNTGELFF.

The chain couples TRBV14 to TRBJ1-2; no clear D gene. This CDR3 has 15 amino acids. Germline V CDR1 and CDR2: SGHDN, FVKESK. The V and J ends lost 3 bases and 7 bases respectively, with 18 bases between them. The CDR3 loop reads CASSQQWEPGVGYTF. The CDR3 DNA reads TGTGCCAGCAGCCAGCAGTGGGAGCCGGGTGTTGGCTACACCTTC. The variable domain in full, completed from reference TRBV14 and TRBJ1-2, reads EAGVTQFPSHSVIEKGQTVTLRCDPISGHDNLYWYRRVMGKEIKFLLHFVKESKQDESGMPNNRFLAERTGGTYSTLKVQPAELEDSGVYFCASSQQWEPGVGYTFGSGTRLTVV.

The chain employs TRBV25-1 and TRBJ1-3, with D unclear. The CDR3 loop spans 16 amino acids. Germline CDR1 MGHDK, CDR2 SYGVNS. V lost 5 bases and J lost 0, with 14 bases in between. The CDR3 loop is CASSKTHTSSGNTIYF. The CDR3 nucleotides read TGTGCCAGCAGTAAGACACATACCTCCTCTGGAAACACCATATATTTT.

The rearrangement links TRBV4-1 to TRBJ2-6; D is ambiguous. This CDR3 has 17 amino acids. Germline V gene sequence: CDR1 MGHRA, CDR2 YSYEKL. Trimming removed 1 base from V and 0 bases from J, with 10 bases in between. Here the CDR3 reads CASSQVYSGSGANVLTF. CDR3 sequence (DNA): TGCGCCAGCAGCCAAGTTTACTCGGGCTCTGGGGCCAACGTCCTGACTTTC.

This clone is categorized as large (0.1 to 1%). The J gene is TRBJ2-6, the V gene TRBV6-4; D unclear. The V end lost 0 bases, the J end lost 0 bases, and 3 bases lay between the germline ends. Germline loops: CDR1 MRHNA, CDR2 SNTAGT. The CDR3 totals 15 residues. The CDR3 loop is CASSDSSSGANVLTF. CDR3 sequence (DNA): TGTGCCAGCAGTGACTCTAGCTCTGGGGCCAACGTCCTGACTTTC.

This clone counts as medium-sized. This chain joins TRBV29-1 and TRBJ2-1; TRBD1 agrees at 10 bases. The CDR3 spans 14 residues. V dropped 6 bases and J dropped 9; count of bases not matched to a gene: 11. CDR1 and CDR2 (germline): SQVTM, ANQGSEA. The CDR3 here is CSVRRDRGSSEQFF. The CDR3 DNA follows: TGCAGCGTCCGAAGGGACAGGGGATCTAGTGAGCAGTTCTTC.

The J gene is TRBJ1-1, the V gene TRBV6-4; 8 bases align to TRBD1. Germline V gives CDR1 MRHNA, CDR2 SNTAGT. The CDR3 contains 15 residues. V was pared by 0 bases and J by 1 base, with 1 base of the junction left unmatched. CDR3 DNA sequence: TGTGCCAGCAGTGACTCGACAGGGGCGAACACTGAAGCTTTCTTT. The encoded protein is CASSDSTGANTEAFF.

In its sample, this clone was seen a few times. Different DNA sequences within this sample yield the same CDR3. The chain uses TRBV5-1 and TRBJ2-1; either TRBD1 or TRBD2 may supply D (5 bases each). There are 15 residues in the CDR3. The V gene lost 4 bases and the J gene lost 4 bases, with 15 bases spanning the gap. CDR1 and CDR2 from the germline V gene are SGHRS and YFSETQ. The CDR3 region is CASSVTGTSYNEQFF. The CDR3 nucleotides are TGCGCCAGCAGCGTCACCGGGACGTCATACAATGAGCAGTTCTTC.

The genes are TRBV4-2 and TRBJ2-1, with 10 bases that match TRBD2. Germline lookup yields CDR1 LGHNA and CDR2 YNFKEQ. The CDR3 extends over 17 amino acids. Trimming at V came to 0 bases and at J to 4 bases, leaving 6 bases not matched to a gene. The CDR3 DNA sequence: TGTGCCAGCAGCCAAGATGGTAGCGGGGGGTCTTACAATGAGCAGTTCTTC. It translates to CASSQDGSGGSYNEQFF.

V and J are TRBV6-5 and TRBJ2-1, with 7 bases matching TRBD1. The CDR3 length is 15 residues. Trimming took 7 bases from V and 10 from J; bases not matched to a gene: 16. CDR1 is MNHEY and CDR2 is SVGAGI in the germline V gene. The CDR3 DNA follows: TGTGCCAGCACCCCCCCGGGACAGAATAGTAGGGAGCAGTTCTTC. This sequence encodes CASTPPGQNSREQFF.

This sequence joins TRBV11-3 and TRBJ2-3; 13 bases fit TRBD2. The CDR3 length is 16 residues. CDR1 is SGHNT and CDR2 is YENEEA in the germline V gene. The V gene end was trimmed by 5 bases and the J gene end by 6 bases; junction bases not matched to a gene: 8. CDR3 sequence reads: CASSRTSGGLHDTQYF. The CDR3 coding sequence is TGTGCCAGCAGCCGGACTAGCGGGGGACTACACGATACGCAGTATTTT.

The chain combines TRBV18 with TRBJ1-1; the D is unclear. There are 14 residues in the CDR3. Trimming took 4 bases from V and 2 from J, leaving 11 bases between them. Germline values: CDR1 KGHSH, CDR2 LQKENI. CDR3 DNA: TGTGCCAGCTCACTGAAGACGGATAACACTGAAGCTTTCTTT. It yields the protein CASSLKTDNTEAFF.

The rearrangement joins TRBV30 to TRBJ2-5; no definite D call. The CDR3 runs 13 residues. Germline V gene data show CDR1 as GTSNPN and CDR2 as SVGIG (reference sequence). The V gene lost 0 bases and the J gene lost 9 bases, with 14 bases spanning the gap. The CDR3 bases are TGTGCCTGGAGTGTTGGGTCCCAGCAGGCCCAGTACTTC. Residues: CAWSVGSQQAQYF.

The V and J genes are TRBV28 and TRBJ2-5; D is undetermined. CDR1 MDHEN and CDR2 SYDVKM come from the germline V gene. V lost 2 bases and J lost 7, with 11 bases in between. CDR3 size: 13 residues. As DNA, the CDR3 is TGTGCCAGCAGTTTAGAGAACTATTGGACCCAGTACTTC. As protein: CASSLENYWTQYF. The complete variable domain, with remaining parts taken from reference TRBV28 and TRBJ2-5, reads DVKVTQSSRYLVKRTGEKVFLECVQDMDHENMFWYRQDPGLGLRLIYFSYDVKMKEKGDIPEGYSVSREKKERFSLILESASTNQTSMYLCASSLENYWTQYFGPGTRLLVL.

The genes are TRBV30 and TRBJ2-3; no definite D call. In germline, CDR1 is GTSNPN, CDR2 SVGIG (reference sequence). The CDR3 has 12 amino acids. V was trimmed by 3 bases and J by 7 bases, leaving 11 bases between them. The CDR3 reads CAWSPESHTQYF. For the CDR3, the DNA is TGTGCCTGGAGCCCGGAGTCCCATACGCAGTATTTT. The entire variable domain, with the rest obtained from reference TRBV30 and TRBJ2-3, is as follows: SQTIHQWPATLVQPVGSPLSLECTVEGTSNPNLYWYRQAAGRGLQLLFYSVGIGQISSEVPQNLSASRPQDRQFILSSKKLLLSDSGFYLCAWSPESHTQYFGPGTRLTVL.

This sequence joins TRBV30 and TRBJ1-2; possible D gene TRBD1, 6 bases. Deletions cut 3 bases from V and 4 bases from J, with 12 bases between. The length of the CDR3 is 13 residues. CDR1 GTSNPN and CDR2 SVGIG come from the germline V gene (reference sequence). The CDR3 region has the DNA TGTGCCTGGAGCCGACAGGAGAGCTATGGCTACACCTTC. It specifies CAWSRQESYGYTF.